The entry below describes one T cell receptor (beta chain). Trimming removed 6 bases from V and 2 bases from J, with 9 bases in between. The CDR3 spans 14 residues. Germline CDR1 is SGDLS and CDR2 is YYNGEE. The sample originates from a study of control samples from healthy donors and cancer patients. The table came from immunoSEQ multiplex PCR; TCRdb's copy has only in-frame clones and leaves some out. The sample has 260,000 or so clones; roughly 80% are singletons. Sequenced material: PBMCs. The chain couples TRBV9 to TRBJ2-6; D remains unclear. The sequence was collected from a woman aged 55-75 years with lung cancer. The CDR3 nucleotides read TGTGCCAGCACCTGGGGTGCTGGGGCCAACGTCCTGACTTTC. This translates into CASTWGAGANVLTF.